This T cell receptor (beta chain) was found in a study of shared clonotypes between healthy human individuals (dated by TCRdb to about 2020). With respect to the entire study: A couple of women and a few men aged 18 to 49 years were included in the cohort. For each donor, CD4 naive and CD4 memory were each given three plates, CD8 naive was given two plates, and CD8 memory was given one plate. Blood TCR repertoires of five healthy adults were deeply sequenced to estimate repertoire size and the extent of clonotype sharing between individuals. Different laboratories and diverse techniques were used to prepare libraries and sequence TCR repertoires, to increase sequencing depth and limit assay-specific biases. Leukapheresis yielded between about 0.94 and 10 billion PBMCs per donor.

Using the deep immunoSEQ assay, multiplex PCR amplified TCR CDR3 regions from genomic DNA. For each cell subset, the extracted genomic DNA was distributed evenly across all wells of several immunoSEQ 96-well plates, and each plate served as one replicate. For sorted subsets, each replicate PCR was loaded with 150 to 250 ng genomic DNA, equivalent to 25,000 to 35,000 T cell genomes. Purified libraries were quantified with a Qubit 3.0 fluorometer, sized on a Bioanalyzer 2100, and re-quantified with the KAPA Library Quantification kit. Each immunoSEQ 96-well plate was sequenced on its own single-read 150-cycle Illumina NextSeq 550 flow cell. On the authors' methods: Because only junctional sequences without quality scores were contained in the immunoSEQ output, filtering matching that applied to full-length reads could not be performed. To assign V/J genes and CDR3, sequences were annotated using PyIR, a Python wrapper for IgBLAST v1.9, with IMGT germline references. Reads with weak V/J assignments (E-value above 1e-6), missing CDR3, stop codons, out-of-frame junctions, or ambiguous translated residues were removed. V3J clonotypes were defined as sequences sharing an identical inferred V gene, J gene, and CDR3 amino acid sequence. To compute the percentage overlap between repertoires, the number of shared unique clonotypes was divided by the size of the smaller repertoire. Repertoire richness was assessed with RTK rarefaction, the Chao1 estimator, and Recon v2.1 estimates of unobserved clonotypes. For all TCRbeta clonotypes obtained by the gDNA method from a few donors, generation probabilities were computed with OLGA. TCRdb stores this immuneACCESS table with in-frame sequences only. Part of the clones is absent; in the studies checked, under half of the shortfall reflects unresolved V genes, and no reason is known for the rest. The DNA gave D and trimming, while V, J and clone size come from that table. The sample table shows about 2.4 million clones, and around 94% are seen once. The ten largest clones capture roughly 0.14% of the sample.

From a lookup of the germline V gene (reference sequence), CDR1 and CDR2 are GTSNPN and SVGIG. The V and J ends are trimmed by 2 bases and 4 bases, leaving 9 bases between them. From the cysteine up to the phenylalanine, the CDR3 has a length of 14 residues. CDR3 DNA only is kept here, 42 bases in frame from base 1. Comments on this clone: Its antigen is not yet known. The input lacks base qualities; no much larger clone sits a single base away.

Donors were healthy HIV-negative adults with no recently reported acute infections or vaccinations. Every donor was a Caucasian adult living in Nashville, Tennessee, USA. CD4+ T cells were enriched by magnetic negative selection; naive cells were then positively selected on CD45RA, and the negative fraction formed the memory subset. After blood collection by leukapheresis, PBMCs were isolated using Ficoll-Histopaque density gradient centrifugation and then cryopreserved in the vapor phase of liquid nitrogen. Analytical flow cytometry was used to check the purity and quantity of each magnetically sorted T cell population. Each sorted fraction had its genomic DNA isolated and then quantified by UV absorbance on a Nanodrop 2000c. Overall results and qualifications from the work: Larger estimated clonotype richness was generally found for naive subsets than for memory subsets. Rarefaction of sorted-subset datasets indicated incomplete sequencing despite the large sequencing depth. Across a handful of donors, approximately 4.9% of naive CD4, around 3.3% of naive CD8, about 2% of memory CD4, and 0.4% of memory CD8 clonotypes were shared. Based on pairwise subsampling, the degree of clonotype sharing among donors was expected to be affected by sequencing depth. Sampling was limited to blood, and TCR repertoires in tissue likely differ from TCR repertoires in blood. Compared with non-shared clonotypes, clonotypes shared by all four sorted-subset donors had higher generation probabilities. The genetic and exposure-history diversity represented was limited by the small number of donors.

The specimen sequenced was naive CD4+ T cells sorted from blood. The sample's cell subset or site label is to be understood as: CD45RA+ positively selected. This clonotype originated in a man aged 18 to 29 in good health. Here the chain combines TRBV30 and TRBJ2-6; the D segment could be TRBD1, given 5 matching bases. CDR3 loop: CAWSSGSGANVLTF. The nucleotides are TGTGCCTGGAGTTCAGGGTCCGGGGCCAACGTCCTGACTTTC.